Here is one TCR beta chain with its context. The sample originates from a study of shared clonotypes between healthy human individuals. The CDR3 extends over 14 amino acids. Germline loops: CDR1 LNHDA, CDR2 SQIVND (reference sequence). With 2 bases removed from V and 4 bases from J, the gap between germline ends came to 9 bases. Assay used: immunoSEQ multiplex PCR; TCRdb lists only in-frame clones, some missing. The repertoire holds roughly 2 million clones, with approximately 94% as singletons. The receptor was isolated from a man aged 18 to 29 in good health. The sequenced sample consisted of naive CD4+ T cells sorted from blood. Subset meaning: CD45RA+ positively selected. The chain carries TRBV19 and TRBJ1-5, with TRBD1 as a possible D gene (5 bases). CDR3 amino acids: CASSITRGNQPQHF. DNA for the CDR3: TGTGCCAGTAGTATAACTCGGGGGAATCAGCCCCAGCATTTT.